This T cell receptor beta chain was identified in a study of CD8 T cells in Susac syndrome. An input of about 0.5 to 1 ug of RNA was subjected to reverse transcription using random hexamers. Across 54 Vbeta and 13 Jbeta, TCR beta CDR3 was amplified with immunoSEQ multiplex PCR. Via MiXCR, TCRdb re-called the immunoSEQ multiplex PCR reads, giving one row per CDR3 protein. The sample shows 130,000 or so distinct CDR3 sequences, approximately 90% of them seen only once. The CDR3 totals 14 residues. Germline CDR1 is SGHTA and CDR2 is FQGNSA. V lost 1 base to trimming and J lost 0 bases, with 6 bases between them. CD8+ and CD4+ blood T cells underwent TCR beta sequencing. Control patients had untreated stable or active relapsing-remitting multiple sclerosis by revised McDonald criteria. CD8+ and CD4+ T cells were negatively isolated; TEMRA cells were FACS-enriched.

The chain employs TRBV7-2 and TRBJ2-5; D possibly corresponds to TRBD1 (5 bases). Sequenced: CD8+ T cells from PBMCs. This receptor was identified in a human donor with multiple sclerosis. CDR3 nucleotide sequence: TGTGCCAGCAGCTTAGTAGGGGACCAAGAGACCCAGTACTTC. It translates to CASSLVGDQETQYF.